This is a list of T cell receptor beta chains from one sample in a study of OX40 agonist ivuxolimab in advanced cancers. Generated by immunoSEQ multiplex PCR, the TCRdb table keeps only in-frame clones and is missing some. The data hold around 19,000 clones, with roughly 80% observed a single time. Material: CD4+ or CD8+ T cells sorted from blood, obtained in a trial of the OX40 agonist ivuxolimab. The receptor source for this set is an adult with an advanced solid tumor such as melanoma, head and neck, liver or kidney cancer. The CDR3 runs from the conserved cysteine through the conserved F or W. The D gene is left open where the match is weak. The size of a clone is reported for some rows only, either as once, few or many, or as a class for expanded clones.

TRBV21-1	-	TRBJ2-3	-	CASSNQPDTQYF	TGTGCCAGCAGCAACCAGCCAGATACGCAGTATTTT
TRBV7-9	few	TRBJ2-2	TRBD2	CASSLGGSGSVTGELFF	TGTGCCAGCAGCTTAGGGGGAAGCGGGAGTGTTACCGGGGAGCTGTTTTTT
TRBV27	-	TRBJ2-3	-	CASSFTAPGSSTDTQYF	TGTGCCAGCAGTTTTACGGCGCCGGGGTCTAGCACAGATACGCAGTATTTT
TRBV7-6	-	TRBJ1-5	TRBD1	CASSLSTGPSNQPQHF	TGTGCCAGCAGCTTATCGACAGGGCCAAGCAATCAGCCCCAGCATTTT
TRBV7-9	-	TRBJ1-3	-	CASSNRVFGGNTIYF	TGTGCCAGCAGCAACAGGGTATTCGGAGGAAACACCATATATTTT
TRBV6-1	-	TRBJ2-7	-	CASSAPRGRSPYEQYF	TGTGCCAGCAGTGCCCCCCGGGGTAGGTCACCCTACGAGCAGTACTTC
TRBV9	-	TRBJ2-7	-	CASSVAGAGYEQYF	TGTGCCAGCAGCGTAGCGGGGGCGGGGTACGAGCAGTACTTC
TRBV27	-	TRBJ2-7	-	CASSLFAGPYEQYF	TGTGCCAGCAGTTTATTTGCTGGACCCTACGAGCAGTACTTC
TRBV5-5	-	TRBJ1-5	-	CASSLLTGSNQPQHF	TGTGCCAGCAGCTTACTGACAGGTTCCAATCAGCCCCAGCATTTT
TRBV9	-	TRBJ1-2	-	CASSVGSNGYTF	TGTGCCAGCAGCGTCGGGTCCAATGGCTACACCTTC
TRBV6-5	once	TRBJ1-2	-	CASAGSNYGYTF	TGTGCCAGCGCAGGGTCAAACTATGGCTACACCTTC
TRBV13	-	TRBJ2-1	TRBD2	CASSLALAGGNEQFF	TGTGCCAGCAGCTTAGCGCTAGCGGGAGGCAATGAGCAGTTCTTC
TRBV7-9	-	TRBJ1-4	-	CASSLGIGEKLFF	TGTGCCAGCAGCTTAGGTATCGGAGAAAAACTGTTTTTT